This T cell receptor (beta chain) was captured in a study of blood T cell repertoires in COVID-19. The CDR3 runs 14 residues. After removal of 2 bases from V and 8 bases from J, the junction contained 4 bases not matched to a gene. Germline CDR1 reads MNHEY; CDR2 reads SVGAGI. Generated by immunoSEQ multiplex PCR, the TCRdb table keeps only in-frame clones and is missing some. The data show 70,000 or so clones, about 83% seen once. The rearrangement joins TRBV6-5 to TRBJ2-1, with 9 bases identical to TRBD2. The sequenced material came from peripheral blood. This clonotype was sampled from a woman aged 55-69 years with acute or convalescent COVID-19. CDR3 nucleotides: TGTGCCAGCAGTTACCGCGGGGGGGCGTATGAGCAGTTCTTC. Its translation is CASSYRGGAYEQFF.